The 3 T cell receptor beta chains given below trace back to one sample, sequenced in a study of T-cell reconstitution after alpha-beta-depleted transplantation in children. The authors prepared the TCRbeta library with unique molecular identifiers. TCRdb itself ran the PCR reads through MiXCR, one entry per CDR3 protein. This table holds over 200,000 distinct CDR3 sequences, approximately 9% found once. Sequenced here: PBMCs from the stem cell graft donor, sampled from the stem cell graft. These TCRs come from a human donor who donated a stem cell graft to a child with acute lymphoblastic leukemia.

In this sample, this clonotype turned up many times. The chain is built from TRBV29-1 and TRBJ1-1; 8 bases match TRBD1. J gave up 6 bases and V 8 bases, and 14 bases lay outside the gene matches. CDR1 is SQVTM and CDR2 is ANQGSEA in the germline V gene. CDR3 size: 14 residues. CDR3 amino acids: CSSRGATTGAEAFF. CDR3 sequence (DNA): TGCAGCTCCCGCGGGGCGACGACAGGGGCTGAAGCTTTCTTT.

The chain combines TRBV6-2 or TRBV6-3 with TRBJ1-5, with 9 bases that match TRBD1. The CDR3 totals 16 residues. Germline CDR1 is MNHEY and CDR2 is SVGEGT. Trimming cost V 6 bases and J 8 bases; bases outside gene matches: 14. CDR3 in DNA: TGTGCCAGCAGCATACAGGGGGCGCCTAGTTTAAAGCCCCAGCATTTT. It codes for CASSIQGAPSLKPQHF.

This chain connects TRBV5-1 to TRBJ1-1, with no clear D. Germline CDR1 is SGHRS and CDR2 is YFSETQ. V gave up 7 bases and J gave up 8 bases, with 15 bases separating them. There are 12 residues in the CDR3. CDR3: CASQTPAGEAFF. The CDR3 DNA sequence: TGCGCCAGCCAGACTCCGGCGGGAGAAGCTTTCTTT.